One T cell receptor beta chain is described in this entry. There are 17 residues in the CDR3. The trim removed 4 bases at V and 0 bases at J, leaving 9 bases unmatched. Germline V CDR1 and CDR2: LNHDA, SQIVND (reference sequence). TCRdb's table, derived via immunoSEQ multiplex PCR, lists solely in-frame clones and lacks some. The table lists roughly 100,000 clones, roughly 91% of them singletons. This sample was included in a study of blood T cell repertoires in COVID-19. The clonotype was recovered from a human donor in a cohort sampled during active COVID-19. The genes are TRBV19 and TRBJ1-5; 7 bases fit TRBD1. Material for sequencing was peripheral blood. The CDR3 sequence is CASSRAMTGLSNQPQHF. CDR3 bases: TGTGCCAGTAGTAGAGCCATGACAGGGCTTAGCAATCAGCCCCAGCATTTT.